Listed here are 30 T cell receptor beta chains from one sample, sequenced in a study of CD8+ T cells in alopecia areata. RNA extraction and reverse transcription yielded cDNA as sequencing template. Using immunoSEQ multiplex PCR, the repertoire was profiled, and TCRdb retains in-frame clones only, with some absent. The sample has 150,000 to 200,000 clones; over 55% are singletons. The sequences come from CD4+ T cells sorted from blood, collected at week 0. Receptors were obtained from a human donor with alopecia areata.

This clone came up once. J is TRBJ1-2 and V is TRBV19; D might be TRBD1 (5 bases). Deletions cut 4 bases from V and 6 bases from J, with 15 bases between. This CDR3 has 14 residues. From germline, CDR1 is LNHDA and CDR2 SQIVND (reference sequence). The CDR3 sequence is CASSTTGTAHGYTF. The CDR3 bases are TGTGCCAGTAGTACAACCGGGACCGCCCATGGCTACACCTTC.

This clone was detected only a few times. This chain uses TRBV6-5 with TRBJ2-1; 8 nucleotides line up with TRBD2. Germline V gives CDR1 MNHEY, CDR2 SVGAGI. The CDR3 contains 13 residues. The J segment lost 10 bases and the V segment lost 6 bases, leaving 8 bases of the junction unmatched. The CDR3 nucleotides read TGTGCCAGCAGCCGAAGCGGGGGAGTCGAGCAGTTCTTC. Translation: CASSRSGGVEQFF.

The chain carries TRBV12-5 and TRBJ1-1; D is ambiguous. With 1 base removed from V and 2 bases from J, the gap between germline ends came to 5 bases. Germline loops: CDR1 LGHNT, CDR2 FRNRAP. The CDR3 runs 13 residues. The CDR3 here is CASGLGVNTEAFF. The CDR3 region has the DNA TGTGCTAGTGGTTTGGGGGTAAACACTGAAGCTTTCTTT.

The J gene is TRBJ1-4, the V gene TRBV30; D unresolved. The CDR3 runs 14 residues. V shed 2 bases and J shed 8 bases, with 15 bases lying between them. Germline V CDR1 and CDR2: GTSNPN, SVGIG (reference sequence). The CDR3 sequence is CAWSTVAVGEKLFF. The CDR3 DNA reads as TGTGCCTGGAGTACTGTCGCGGTAGGGGAAAAACTGTTTTTT.

V is TRBV30 and J is TRBJ1-4, with TRBD1 identical over 9 bases. Germline V gene data show CDR1 as GTSNPN and CDR2 as SVGIG (reference sequence). The V segment lost 4 bases and the J segment 7 bases; nucleotides outside the gene matches: 7. The CDR3 length is 14 residues. The CDR3 protein is CAWTGTGKTEKLFF. The CDR3 DNA is TGTGCCTGGACTGGGACAGGGAAGACTGAAAAACTGTTTTTT.

V and J are TRBV9 and TRBJ1-5; D uncertain. This CDR3 region has 12 residues. Germline CDR1 reads SGDLS; CDR2 reads YYNGEE. V was cut by 0 bases and J by 4 bases, with 2 bases left in between. The CDR3 nucleotides read TGTGCCAGCAGCGTAGGAAATCAGCCCCAGCATTTT. Translating gives CASSVGNQPQHF.

This sequence joins TRBV10-3 and TRBJ1-2; TRBD1 is a possible D gene (5 bases). Germline CDR1 ENHRY, CDR2 SYGVKD. V was pared by 2 bases and J by 5 bases, with 9 bases between. CDR3 size: 13 residues. The CDR3 spells CAISEGAGYGYTF. The DNA of the CDR3 is TGTGCCATCAGTGAGGGGGCCGGGTATGGCTACACCTTC.

The chain recombines TRBV5-4 with TRBJ2-6; 7 nucleotides match TRBD2. The CDR3 totals 15 residues. CDR1 SGHNT and CDR2 YYREEE come from the germline V gene (reference sequence). Trimming cost V 3 bases and J 2 bases; bases outside gene matches: 2. The CDR3 region is CASSSGGPGANVLTF. The CDR3 DNA reads TGTGCCAGCAGCTCGGGGGGTCCTGGGGCCAACGTCCTGACTTTC.

A note on this clone: Other DNA sequences in the sample encode the same CDR3. V is TRBV6-5 and J is TRBJ1-6, with D unresolved. The V end lost 2 bases, the J end lost 8 bases, and 4 bases lay between the germline ends. Germline CDR1 is MNHEY and CDR2 is SVGAGI. The CDR3 is 12 amino acids. CDR3 amino acids: CASSYLDSPLHF. Here the CDR3 DNA reads TGTGCCAGCAGTTACCTAGATTCACCCCTCCACTTT.

J is TRBJ2-1 and V is TRBV5-1; D might be TRBD1 (5 bases). This CDR3 contains 14 residues. Germline values: CDR1 SGHRS, CDR2 YFSETQ. Deletions cut 5 bases from V and 6 bases from J, with 15 bases between. Written as DNA, the CDR3 is TGCGCCAGCAGGAATGAAGCAACAGGCAATGAGCAGTTCTTC. This gives the protein CASRNEATGNEQFF.

V gene TRBV29-1 combines with J gene TRBJ2-1; maybe TRBD1 (7 bases). CDR3 size: 13 residues. Deletions cut 7 bases from V and 8 bases from J, with 18 bases between. Germline lookup yields CDR1 SQVTM and CDR2 ANQGSEA. CDR3 amino acids: CSAVRTGGDEQFF. CDR3 bases: TGCAGCGCCGTAAGGACAGGAGGGGATGAGCAGTTCTTC.

The CDR3 protein is CSVRQGSAYEQYF. The CDR3 DNA is TGCAGCGTTCGACAGGGAAGCGCCTACGAGCAGTACTTC. This chain connects TRBV29-1 to TRBJ2-7; TRBD1 agrees at 7 bases. This CDR3 has 13 amino acids. V lost 5 bases, J lost 2 bases, and 6 bases stayed unmatched. Germline CDR1 and CDR2: SQVTM and ANQGSEA.

J is TRBJ1-1 and V is TRBV29-1; no clear D. CDR3 length: 11 amino acids. The V and J ends lost 3 bases and 11 bases respectively, with 13 bases between them. Looked up from germline, CDR1 is SQVTM and CDR2 is ANQGSEA. CDR3 region: CSVDQGGRAFF. CDR3 DNA: TGCAGCGTTGACCAAGGTGGTAGGGCTTTCTTT. The whole variable domain, filled in from reference TRBV29-1 and TRBJ1-1, reads SAVISQKPSRDICQRGTSLTIQCQVDSQVTMMFWYRQQPGQSLTLIATANQGSEATYESGFVIDKFPISRPNLTFSTLTVSNMSPEDSSIYLCSVDQGGRAFFGQGTRLTVV.

This clone was seen more than once but under ten times. The rearrangement joins TRBV18 to TRBJ1-2; D perhaps matches TRBD1 (5 bases). Trimming left V 2 bases short and J 7 bases short, with 11 bases between. This CDR3 is 13 amino acids long. Germline loops: CDR1 KGHSH, CDR2 LQKENI. The CDR3 sequence: CASSPAQGTGYTF. Written as DNA, the CDR3 is TGTGCCAGCTCACCAGCCCAGGGTACTGGCTACACCTTC.

This chain connects TRBV4-1 to TRBJ2-7; perhaps TRBD2 as D (6 bases). The length of the CDR3 is 13 residues. V lost 1 base and J lost 6, with 10 bases in between. In germline, CDR1 is MGHRA, CDR2 YSYEKL. The CDR3 here is CASSQGLVGEQYF. The CDR3 DNA follows: TGCGCCAGCAGCCAAGGACTAGTGGGCGAGCAGTACTTC.

The chain links TRBV25-1 to TRBJ1-6; D gene uncertain. The CDR3 totals 11 residues. Germline V gene lookup returns CDR1 MGHDK and CDR2 SYGVNS. The germline V and J ends were trimmed by 4 bases and 12 bases, with 7 bases remaining between them. CDR3 protein: CASSGLGPLHF. The DNA of the CDR3 is TGTGCCAGCAGTGGGCTGGGACCCCTCCACTTT.

This clone was seen only a few times. The genes are TRBV10-3 and TRBJ2-7, with TRBD2 identical over 9 bases. With 4 bases clipped from V and 9 bases from J, the junction kept 10 bases outside the gene matches. CDR3 size: 14 residues. Germline assignment: CDR1 ENHRY and CDR2 SYGVKD. CDR3 loop: CAISGTSEGTVQYF. CDR3 nucleotides: TGTGCCATCAGTGGGACTAGCGAGGGGACAGTGCAGTACTTC.

The rearrangement joins TRBV30 to TRBJ1-2; tentative D call: TRBD1 (5 bases). Germline V gene data show CDR1 as GTSNPN and CDR2 as SVGIG (reference sequence). This CDR3 region has 13 residues. The germline V and J ends were trimmed by 4 bases and 8 bases, with 17 bases remaining between them. The CDR3 reads CAWTLRGFRGYTF. CDR3 DNA sequence: TGTGCCTGGACCTTGAGGGGATTTCGAGGCTACACCTTC.

This chain joins TRBV29-1 and TRBJ2-3; 9 nucleotides agree with TRBD2. The trim removed 2 bases at V and 5 bases at J, leaving 8 bases unmatched. The CDR3 is 15 amino acids. Germline assignment: CDR1 SQVTM and CDR2 ANQGSEA. The CDR3 DNA follows: TGCAGCGTTGAACTCCTAGCGGGGATGGGAGATACGCAGTATTTT. It specifies CSVELLAGMGDTQYF.

The rearrangement joins TRBV25-1 to TRBJ2-7; unclear D gene. CDR3 length equals 12 residues. CDR1 and CDR2 (germline): MGHDK, SYGVNS. The V end lost 0 bases, the J end lost 5 bases, and 5 bases lay between the germline ends. CDR3 in DNA: TGTGCCAGCAGTGAATACGTCCACGAGCAGTACTTC. Its translation is CASSEYVHEQYF.

V is TRBV25-1 and J is TRBJ1-2, with D perhaps matching TRBD1 (6 bases). Germline CDR1 is MGHDK and CDR2 is SYGVNS. Trimming pared 5 bases from V and 1 base from J, leaving 11 bases between. The CDR3 runs to 14 residues. The CDR3 loop is CASSQGILNYGYTF. DNA for the CDR3: TGTGCCAGCAGTCAGGGGATACTTAACTATGGCTACACCTTC.

The V gene is TRBV5-1, the J gene TRBJ2-1, with 11 bases that match TRBD2. CDR3 length equals 17 residues. Trimming cost V 0 bases and J 5 bases; bases outside gene matches: 7. Per germline, CDR1 SGHRS and CDR2 YFSETQ. CDR3 loop: CASSLALAGVQHNEQFF. The CDR3 nucleotides read TGCGCCAGCAGCTTGGCACTAGCGGGGGTCCAACACAATGAGCAGTTCTTC.

V and J are TRBV10-2 and TRBJ2-1; TRBD2 is a possible D gene (7 bases). CDR1 is WSHSY, CDR2 SAAADI, per germline. The CDR3 covers 14 residues. Trimming left V 4 bases short and J 6 bases short, with 13 bases between. CDR3 loop: CASSGGGGFNEQFF. The CDR3 nucleotides are TGCGCCAGCAGTGGAGGCGGGGGCTTCAATGAGCAGTTCTTC.

The chain is built from TRBV29-1 and TRBJ1-6, with D unclear. CDR1 is SQVTM, CDR2 ANQGSEA, per germline. Deletions cut 7 bases from V and 7 bases from J, with 8 bases between. CDR3 length: 11 amino acids. CDR3: CSEALNSPLHF. The CDR3 nucleotides read TGCAGCGAGGCTCTAAATTCACCCCTCCACTTT.

The V call is TRBV18, the J call TRBJ2-7, with D possibly TRBD1 on 5 matching bases. CDR1 KGHSH and CDR2 LQKENI come from the germline V gene. The CDR3 is made up of 14 amino acids. Trimming took 0 bases from V and 1 from J, leaving 7 bases between them. CDR3 residues: CASSPPGPSYEQYF. CDR3 bases: TGTGCCAGCTCACCACCGGGGCCATCCTACGAGCAGTACTTC.

This chain links TRBV11-2 with TRBJ1-2, with D unresolved. This CDR3 spans 12 amino acids. V lost 1 base to trimming and J lost 5 bases, with 5 bases between them. Germline V gene lookup returns CDR1 SGHAT and CDR2 FQNNGV. The CDR3 region has the DNA TGTGCCAGCAGCTTAGGAGCTTATGGCTACACCTTC. As protein: CASSLGAYGYTF.

The chain has TRBV9 and TRBJ2-5; tentatively, D is TRBD2 (5 bases). The V gene lost 5 bases and the J gene lost 0 bases, with 8 bases spanning the gap. The CDR3 is made up of 13 amino acids. Germline lookup yields CDR1 SGDLS and CDR2 YYNGEE. CDR3 residues: CASRRDYQETQYF. The DNA for the CDR3 is TGTGCCAGCAGACGGGATTACCAAGAGACCCAGTACTTC. Combining the CDR3 with reference TRBV9 and TRBJ2-5 gives the whole variable domain DSGVTQTPKHLITATGQRVTLRCSPRSGDLSVYWYQQSLDQGLQFLIQYYNGEERAKGNILERFSAQQFPDLHSELNLSSLELGDSALYFCASRRDYQETQYFGPGTRLLVL.

The rearrangement joins TRBV9 to TRBJ1-1; TRBD1 might be the D (5 bases). V gave up 3 bases and J gave up 4 bases, with 13 bases separating them. The CDR3 spans 14 residues. CDR1 SGDLS and CDR2 YYNGEE come from the germline V gene. CDR3 DNA sequence: TGTGCCAGCAGCGCGCGGGGGGAGAGCACTGAAGCTTTCTTT. Protein sequence: CASSARGESTEAFF.

This clone was observed a handful of times. The chain couples TRBV5-6 to TRBJ1-1; D call uncertain. Germline CDR1 and CDR2: SGHDT and YYEEEE. V dropped 3 bases and J dropped 7 bases, with 13 bases sitting between them. CDR3 length: 13 residues. CDR3 sequence: CASSSLGRREAFF. In nucleotides, the CDR3 is TGTGCCAGCAGCTCCCTTGGGCGACGTGAAGCTTTCTTT.

In regard to this clone: Distinct nucleotide sequences in the sample also encode this CDR3. The J gene is TRBJ2-6, the V gene TRBV7-2; a possible D gene is TRBD1 (6 bases). Looked up from germline, CDR1 is SGHTA and CDR2 is FQGNSA. Trimming removed 5 bases from V and 2 bases from J, with 10 bases in between. The CDR3 spans 15 residues. This CDR3 is CASSPTGTGANVLTF. In DNA, the CDR3 is TGTGCCAGCAGCCCTACAGGGACTGGGGCCAACGTCCTGACTTTC.